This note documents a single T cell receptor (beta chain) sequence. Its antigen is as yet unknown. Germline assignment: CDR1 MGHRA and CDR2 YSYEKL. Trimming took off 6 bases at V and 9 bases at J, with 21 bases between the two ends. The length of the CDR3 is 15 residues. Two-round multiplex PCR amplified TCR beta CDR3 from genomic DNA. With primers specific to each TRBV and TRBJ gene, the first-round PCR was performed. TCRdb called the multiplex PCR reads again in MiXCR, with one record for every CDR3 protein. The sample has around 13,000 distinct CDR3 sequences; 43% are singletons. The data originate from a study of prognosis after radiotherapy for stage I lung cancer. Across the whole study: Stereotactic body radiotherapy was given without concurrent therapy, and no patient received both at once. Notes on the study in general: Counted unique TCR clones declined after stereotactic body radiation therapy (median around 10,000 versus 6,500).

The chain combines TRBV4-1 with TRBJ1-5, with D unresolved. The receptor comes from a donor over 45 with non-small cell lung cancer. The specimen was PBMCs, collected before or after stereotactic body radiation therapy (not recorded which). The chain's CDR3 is CASSEDGQPRRPQHF. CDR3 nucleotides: TGCGCCAGCAGTGAAGATGGCCAACCCAGGCGGCCCCAGCATTTT.